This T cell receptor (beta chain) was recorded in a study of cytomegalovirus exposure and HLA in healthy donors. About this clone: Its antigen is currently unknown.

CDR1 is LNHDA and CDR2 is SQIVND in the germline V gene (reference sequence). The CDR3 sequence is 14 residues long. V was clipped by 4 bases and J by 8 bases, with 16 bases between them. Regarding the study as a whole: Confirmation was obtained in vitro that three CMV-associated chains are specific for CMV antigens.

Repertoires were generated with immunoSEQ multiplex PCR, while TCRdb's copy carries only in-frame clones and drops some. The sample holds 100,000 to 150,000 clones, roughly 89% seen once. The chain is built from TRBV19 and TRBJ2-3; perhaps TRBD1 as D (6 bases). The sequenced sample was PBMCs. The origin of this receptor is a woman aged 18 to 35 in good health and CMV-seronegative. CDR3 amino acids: CASSRKTGSGTQYF. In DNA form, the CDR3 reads TGTGCCAGTAGTAGGAAAACAGGGTCGGGTACGCAGTATTTT.